This T cell receptor beta chain originates from a study of T cell repertoires in cytomegalovirus infection (dated by TCRdb to about 2019). Some background on the complete study: The peptide stimulations were aimed at well-studied HLA-B-restricted epitopes as well as recently identified HLA-C-restricted CMV epitopes, whose presentation resists viral immunomodulation. Because public TCR beta signatures pointed to carriage of CMV infection together with the matching HLA type, the HLA type of each donor mattered for the analysis.

The germline V gene gives CDR1 as SGHTA and CDR2 as FQGNSA. Its CDR3 holds 11 amino acids, cysteine through phenylalanine. Here the CDR3 DNA is all that survives: 33 bases in frame from base 1. Trimming at the junction amounts to 5 bases on V and 7 bases on J, and the germline ends lie 8 bases apart. What the authors observed across the whole study: In both this cohort and an independent 352-donor cohort, the cumulative frequency of public TCR beta family members distinguished carriers of CMV infection plus the relevant HLA type. The ex vivo response was dominated by HLA-C-restricted CMV-specific TCR beta clonotypes, and the single most frequent clonotype in two of eight donors was supplied by these HLA-C-restricted clonotypes.

Concerning this clonotype itself: What this receptor recognizes is not known. No quality values exist for individual bases; no much larger clone is one base distant.

In light of the paper, this sample's treatment or condition label describes: in vitro stimulation with specific CMV peptide epitopes to enrich CMV-specific T cells. Sequencing instrument: Illumina HiSeq 1500. TCRdb trimmed the raw reads at Q25, called clones with MiXCR and kept productive beta chains. Entries are consolidated by CDR3 protein sequence, retaining the most common genes and DNA. The table for this sample lists hundreds of thousands of distinct CDR3 sequences; approximately 46% of them were counted only once. The ten largest clones capture about 45% of the sample. The starting material was cultured PBMCs, obtained from culture after CMV antigen stimulation. This receptor was taken from a human donor in good health (CMV status not recorded). Some clones in this sample may be carry-over from other donors' samples. The sequence is built from TRBV7-2 and TRBJ1-2; a tentative D call is TRBD1 (6 bases match). The encoded CDR3 is CASSKDSGYTF. The DNA reads TGTGCCAGCAGCAAGGACAGTGGCTACACCTTC.